This is a list of T cell receptor beta chains from one sample in a study of blood T cell repertoires in COVID-19. Method: immunoSEQ multiplex PCR; TCRdb's copy keeps in-frame clones and lacks some. The profile covers approximately 170,000 clones, with approximately 84% appearing a single time and 3.2% taken by the ten largest. Material for sequencing was PBMCs or T cells enriched from blood (not recorded which). Receptor source: a woman aged 30 to 39 who had recovered from COVID-19. Both conserved end residues are part of each CDR3. A D gene is named only where the DNA matches it firmly. Clone size appears in some rows only: once, few, many, or a class for an expanded clone.

V: TRBV9; J: TRBJ2-5; D: TRBD1; size: .; CDR3: CASTGQGLNQETQYF; DNA: TGTGCCAGCACCGGACAGGGCCTCAACCAAGAGACCCAGTACTTC
V: TRBV5-8; J: TRBJ1-2; D: TRBD1; size: once; CDR3: CASSSGDRAYGYTF; DNA: TGTGCCAGCAGCTCGGGGGACAGGGCCTATGGCTACACCTTC
V: TRBV19; J: TRBJ1-5; D: .; size: .; CDR3: CALGGALSNQPQHF; DNA: TGTGCCCTCGGGGGGGCGTTGAGCAATCAGCCCCAGCATTTT
V: TRBV2; J: TRBJ2-7; D: .; size: .; CDR3: CASSAIRDEQYF; DNA: TGTGCCAGCAGCGCCATCAGGGACGAGCAGTACTTC
V: TRBV5-4; J: TRBJ1-1; D: .; size: .; CDR3: CASSPQLGGETKNTEAFF; DNA: TGTGCCAGCAGCCCACAGCTCGGGGGTGAAACTAAGAACACTGAAGCTTTCTTT
V: TRBV6-5; J: TRBJ2-5; D: TRBD2; size: many; CDR3: CASSLTSGGQETQYF; DNA: TGTGCCAGCAGTTTGACTAGCGGGGGCCAAGAGACCCAGTACTTC
V: TRBV11-3; J: TRBJ2-2; D: TRBD1; size: few; CDR3: CASSFGTGRITGELFF; DNA: TGTGCCAGCAGCTTTGGGACAGGGAGGATCACCGGGGAGCTGTTTTTT
V: TRBV27; J: TRBJ2-1; D: TRBD2; size: once; CDR3: CASRGTSGSYEQFF; DNA: TGTGCCAGCCGCGGGACTAGCGGGAGTTATGAGCAGTTCTTC
V: TRBV30; J: TRBJ1-6; D: .; size: .; CDR3: CAWSALFAGGALLAPLHF; DNA: TGTGCCTGGAGTGCACTTTTTGCGGGCGGGGCCCTTCTGGCACCCCTCCACTTT
V: TRBV24-1; J: TRBJ1-2; D: .; size: .; CDR3: CATSDFGGPGGYTF; DNA: TGTGCCACCAGTGATTTCGGGGGGCCCGGTGGCTACACCTTC
V: TRBV6-5; J: TRBJ1-5; D: .; size: .; CDR3: CASSPSEISNQPQHF; DNA: TGTGCCAGCAGTCCCTCGGAGATTAGCAATCAGCCCCAGCATTTT